The 8 T cell receptor beta chains below come from one sample, sequenced in a study of OX40 agonist ivuxolimab in advanced cancers. Sequencing was performed with immunoSEQ multiplex PCR; in TCRdb, only in-frame clones are kept and a portion is missing. Of tens of thousands of clones listed, 92% were seen once; the top ten hold roughly 9.7%. The sample in question was CD4+ or CD8+ T cells sorted from blood, obtained in a trial of the OX40 agonist ivuxolimab. These receptors all stem from an adult with an advanced solid tumor such as melanoma, head and neck, liver or kidney cancer.

This sequence joins TRBV13 and TRBJ1-2, with D possibly being TRBD1 (5 bases). The length of the CDR3 is 15 residues. The germline V gene has CDR1 PRHDT and CDR2 FYEKMQ (reference sequence). Trimming cost V 1 base and J 2 bases, with 11 bases left between them. In DNA, the CDR3 is TGTGCCAGCAGCTTAGTTGTTGGGGGGAACTATGGCTACACCTTC. Protein: CASSLVVGGNYGYTF.

The rearrangement links TRBV6-1 to TRBJ2-5, with D perhaps matching TRBD1 (6 bases). The J call may be wrong; the DNA end is better matched by TRBJ2-7. There are 14 residues in the CDR3. The germline V gene has CDR1 MNHNS and CDR2 SASEGT. The CDR3 DNA reads TGTGCCAGCAGTCCCTGGACAGAGAGCTACGAGCAGTACTTC. Protein product: CASSPWTESYEQYF.

The rearrangement uses TRBV6-6 and TRBJ1-3, with D hard to call. Germline V lookup: CDR1 MNHNY, CDR2 SVGAGI (reference sequence). With 0 bases removed from V and 9 bases from J, the gap between germline ends came to 9 bases. This CDR3 has 13 residues. The CDR3 DNA reads as TGTGCCAGCAGTTACTCGGAGGGTACCACCATATATTTT. Translating it yields CASSYSEGTTIYF.

The chain joins TRBV6-6 to TRBJ2-1, with 8 bases that match TRBD1. CDR1 MNHNY and CDR2 SVGAGI come from the germline V gene (reference sequence). The V and J ends lost 5 bases and 4 bases, in that order; junction bases with no gene match: 7. The CDR3 is 15 amino acids. The CDR3 here is CASSPIGQGYNEQFF. DNA for the CDR3: TGTGCCAGCAGTCCTATTGGACAGGGTTACAATGAGCAGTTCTTC.

CDR3 bases: TGTGCCAGCAGCTTATGGGACAGGGAAAAGACCGGGGAGCTGTTTTTT. This encodes CASSLWDREKTGELFF. V and J are TRBV11-2 and TRBJ2-2; 9 nucleotides match TRBD1. The CDR3 extends over 16 amino acids. CDR1 SGHAT and CDR2 FQNNGV come from the germline V gene. The junction had 6 bases not matched to a gene; V was cut back by 2 bases and J by 5 bases.

The chain is built from TRBV20-1 and TRBJ2-7; D uncertain. CDR3 length: 11 residues. The V end was cut by 0 bases, the J end by 11 bases, with 11 bases between. The V gene's germline CDR1 is DFQATT and CDR2 SNEGSKA (reference sequence). CDR3 sequence: CSAREGRMKYF. In DNA form, the CDR3 reads TGCAGTGCTAGAGAGGGCAGGATGAAGTACTTC.

The V and J genes are TRBV7-9 and TRBJ1-5, with 9 positions matching TRBD1. Germline CDR1 is SEHNR and CDR2 is FQNEAQ (reference sequence). V shed 8 bases and J 4 bases; nucleotides not matched to a gene: 12. CDR3 size: 16 residues. The CDR3 sequence: CASQPWAGTGNQPQHF. CDR3 coding DNA: TGTGCCAGCCAACCGTGGGCGGGGACAGGGAATCAGCCCCAGCATTTT.

This clone was seen a single time. The rearrangement uses TRBV30 and TRBJ1-1; TRBD1 is a possible D gene (5 bases). The V gene's germline CDR1 is GTSNPN and CDR2 SVGIG (reference sequence). The ends were cut back, 1 base at V and 2 bases at J, with 11 bases in the middle. This CDR3 spans 14 amino acids. The CDR3 bases are TGTGCCTGGAGTGAGGGGATCCAAAACACTGAAGCTTTCTTT. This sequence encodes CAWSEGIQNTEAFF.